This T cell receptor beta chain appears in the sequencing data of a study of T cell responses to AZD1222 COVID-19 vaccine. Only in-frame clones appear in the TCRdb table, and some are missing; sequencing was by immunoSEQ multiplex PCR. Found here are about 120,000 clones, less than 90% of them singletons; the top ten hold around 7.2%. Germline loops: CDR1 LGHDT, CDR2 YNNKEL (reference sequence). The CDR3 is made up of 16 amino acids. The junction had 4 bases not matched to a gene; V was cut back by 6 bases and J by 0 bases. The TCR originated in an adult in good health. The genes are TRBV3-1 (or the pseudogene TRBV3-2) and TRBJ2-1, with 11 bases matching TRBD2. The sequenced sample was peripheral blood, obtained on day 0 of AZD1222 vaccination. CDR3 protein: CASRLAGEGSYNEQFF. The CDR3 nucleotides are TGTGCCAGCAGACTAGCGGGAGAGGGCTCCTACAATGAGCAGTTCTTC.